The next 7 T cell receptor beta chains were all read from a single sample in a study of graft-versus-host responses after intestinal transplantation. The data were produced by immunoSEQ multiplex PCR, yet TCRdb's version contains in-frame clones alone and is incomplete. Altogether 90,000 to 120,000 clones are present, about 91% being singletons, with the ten largest covering about 0.75%. Which antigens these TCRs recognize remains unknown. The specimen comprised unstimulated CD4+ T cells sorted from spleen or lymph node cells, sampled before transplant. All receptors derive from a human donor who was the organ donor for an intestinal transplant.

This clone was observed a few times. The chain recombines TRBV28 with TRBJ2-1; TRBD2 agrees at 13 bases. V gave up 6 bases and J gave up 7 bases; unmatched junction bases: 9. CDR3 size: 16 residues. Germline-derived CDR1 and CDR2 are MDHEN and SYDVKM. The DNA of the CDR3 is TGTGCCAGCAGCACCTGGACTAGCGGGAGTAGAAATGAGCAGTTCTTC. Translated, it gives CASSTWTSGSRNEQFF.

This clone was detected only once. The rearrangement links TRBV10-2 to TRBJ2-3, with 8 positions matching TRBD2. Germline V gene lookup returns CDR1 WSHSY and CDR2 SAAADI. The CDR3 is 18 residues long. V lost 6 bases, J lost 1 base, and 15 bases stayed unmatched. The CDR3 here is CASRNHRGSGEGTDTQYF. CDR3 sequence (DNA): TGCGCCAGCAGGAACCATAGGGGTAGCGGGGAAGGCACAGATACGCAGTATTTT.

The chain is built from TRBV20-1 and TRBJ2-3, with 8 bases that match TRBD2. Germline trimming cut 8 bases from V and 6 bases from J; bases unmatched to any gene: 4. The CDR3 length is 11 residues. The germline V gene has CDR1 DFQATT and CDR2 SNEGSKA (reference sequence). The CDR3 is CSRLASDTQYF. CDR3 in DNA: TGCAGTAGACTAGCGAGCGATACGCAGTATTTT.

Only one count was recorded for this clone. The chain employs TRBV19 and TRBJ2-7; 8 bases align to TRBD1. The V gene end was trimmed by 1 base and the J gene end by 5 bases; junction bases not matched to a gene: 7. Germline V gene data show CDR1 as LNHDA and CDR2 as SQIVND (reference sequence). The CDR3 loop spans 15 amino acids. The CDR3 sequence is CASSIAGQGGDEQYF. CDR3 DNA: TGTGCCAGTAGTATAGCCGGACAGGGCGGGGACGAGCAGTACTTC.

The chain combines TRBV19 with TRBJ2-5; D remains ambiguous. CDR3 length: 14 amino acids. Trimming took 3 bases from V and 0 from J, leaving 8 bases between them. Germline CDR1 LNHDA, CDR2 SQIVND (reference sequence). This chain's CDR3 is CASSIDGYQETQYF. For the CDR3, the DNA is TGTGCCAGTAGTATCGACGGTTACCAAGAGACCCAGTACTTC. Full variable domain (missing parts from reference TRBV19 and TRBJ2-5): DGGITQSPKYLFRKEGQNVTLSCEQNLNHDAMYWYRQDPGQGLRLIYYSQIVNDFQKGDIAEGYSVSREKKESFPLTVTSAQKNPTAFYLCASSIDGYQETQYFGPGTRLLVL.

This clone was observed once. As DNA, the CDR3 is TGTGCCAGCAGAAACCCCCCCAGCAACACTGAAGCTTTCTTT. It codes for CASRNPPSNTEAFF. The rearrangement links TRBV6-1 to TRBJ1-1; D unresolved. The CDR3 runs 14 residues. Germline V gives CDR1 MNHNS, CDR2 SASEGT. Trimming removed 6 bases from V and 2 bases from J, with 13 bases in between.

This clone appeared a single time. The chain joins TRBV5-1 to TRBJ2-3; D may be TRBD2 (5 bases). The germline V and J ends were trimmed by 0 bases and 1 base, with 15 bases remaining between them. The CDR3 is made up of 17 amino acids. Per germline, CDR1 SGHRS and CDR2 YFSETQ. The CDR3 nucleotides read TGCGCCAGCAGCTTGGGGCCGGCACTAGAGGGCACAGATACGCAGTATTTT. Translated: CASSLGPALEGTDTQYF.